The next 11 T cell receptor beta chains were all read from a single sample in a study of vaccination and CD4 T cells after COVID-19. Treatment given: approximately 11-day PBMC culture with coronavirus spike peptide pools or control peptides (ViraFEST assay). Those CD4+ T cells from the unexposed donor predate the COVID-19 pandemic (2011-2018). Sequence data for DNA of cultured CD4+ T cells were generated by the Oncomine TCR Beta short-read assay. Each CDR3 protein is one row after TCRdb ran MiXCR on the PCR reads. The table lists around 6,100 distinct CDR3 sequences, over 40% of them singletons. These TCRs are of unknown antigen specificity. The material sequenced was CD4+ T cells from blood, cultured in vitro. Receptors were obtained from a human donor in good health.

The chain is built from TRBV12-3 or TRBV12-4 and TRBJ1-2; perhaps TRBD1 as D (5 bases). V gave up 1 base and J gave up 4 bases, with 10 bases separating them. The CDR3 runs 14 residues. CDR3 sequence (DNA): TGTGCCAGCAGTTTAGGGGACGGAGGCTATGGCTACACCTTC. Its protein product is CASSLGDGGYGYTF.

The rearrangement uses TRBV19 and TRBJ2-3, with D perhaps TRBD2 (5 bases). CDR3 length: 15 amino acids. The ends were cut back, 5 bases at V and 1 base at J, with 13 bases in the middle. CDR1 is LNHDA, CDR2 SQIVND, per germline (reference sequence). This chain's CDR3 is CASSDRGWGTDTQYF. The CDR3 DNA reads TGTGCCAGTAGTGATCGAGGGTGGGGCACAGATACGCAGTATTTT.

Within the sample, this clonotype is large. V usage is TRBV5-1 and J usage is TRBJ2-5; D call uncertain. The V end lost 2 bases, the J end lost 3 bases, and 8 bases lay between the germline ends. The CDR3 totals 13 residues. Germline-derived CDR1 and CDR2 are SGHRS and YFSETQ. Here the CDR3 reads CASSFSQKETQYF. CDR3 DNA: TGCGCCAGCAGCTTCTCGCAGAAAGAGACCCAGTACTTC.

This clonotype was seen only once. The CDR3 is CASSRDSNTGELFF. The CDR3 DNA sequence: TGCGCCAGCAGCCGGGACTCAAACACCGGGGAGCTGTTTTTT. This chain joins TRBV10-1 and TRBJ2-2, with a weak D call TRBD2 (6 bases). The CDR3 spans 14 residues. CDR1 WNHNN and CDR2 SYGVQD come from the germline V gene (reference sequence). Trimming stripped 6 bases from V and 2 bases from J, with 10 bases between.

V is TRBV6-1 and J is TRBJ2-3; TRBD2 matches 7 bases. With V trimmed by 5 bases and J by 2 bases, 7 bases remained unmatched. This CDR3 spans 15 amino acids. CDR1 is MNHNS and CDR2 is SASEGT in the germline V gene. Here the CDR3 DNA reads TGTGCCAGCAGTAGCGGGACTACAGACACAGATACGCAGTATTTT. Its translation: CASSSGTTDTDTQYF.

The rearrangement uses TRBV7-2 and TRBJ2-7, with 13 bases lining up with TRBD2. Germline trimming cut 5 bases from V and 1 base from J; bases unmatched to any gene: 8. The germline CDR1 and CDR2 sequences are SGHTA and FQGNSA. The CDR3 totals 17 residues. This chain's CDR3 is CASSGGGTSGASYEQYF. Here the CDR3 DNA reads TGTGCCAGCAGCGGAGGGGGGACTAGCGGGGCGTCCTACGAGCAGTACTTC.

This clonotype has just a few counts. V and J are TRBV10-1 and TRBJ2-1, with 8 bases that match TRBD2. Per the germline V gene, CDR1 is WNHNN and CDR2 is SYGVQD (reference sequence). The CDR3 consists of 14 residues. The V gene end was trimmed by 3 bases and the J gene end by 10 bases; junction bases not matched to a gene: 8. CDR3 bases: TGCGCCAGCAGTGATTCCGGGGGGGCGGAGGAGCAGTTCTTC. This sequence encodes CASSDSGGAEEQFF.

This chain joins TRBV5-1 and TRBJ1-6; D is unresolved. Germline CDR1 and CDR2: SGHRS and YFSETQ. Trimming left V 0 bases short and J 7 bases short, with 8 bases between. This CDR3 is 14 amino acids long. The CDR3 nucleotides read TGCGCCAGCAGCTTGGACAGCAGCAATTCACCCCTCCACTTT. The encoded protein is CASSLDSSNSPLHF. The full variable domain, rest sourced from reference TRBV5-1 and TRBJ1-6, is KAGVTQTPRYLIKTRGQQVTLSCSPISGHRSVSWYQQTPGQGLQFLFEYFSETQRNKGNFPGRFSGRQFSNSRSEMNVSTLELGDSALYLCASSLDSSNSPLHFGNGTRLTVT.

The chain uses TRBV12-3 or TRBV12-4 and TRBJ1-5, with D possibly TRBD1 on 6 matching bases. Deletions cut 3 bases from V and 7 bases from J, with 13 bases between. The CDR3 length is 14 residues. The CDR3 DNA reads TGTGCCAGCAGTTTCTCAGGGGATCGCCAGCCCCAGCATTTT. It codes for CASSFSGDRQPQHF.

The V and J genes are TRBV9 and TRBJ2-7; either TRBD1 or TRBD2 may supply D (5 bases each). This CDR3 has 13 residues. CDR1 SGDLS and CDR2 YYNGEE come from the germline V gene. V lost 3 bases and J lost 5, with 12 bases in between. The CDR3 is CASSAFLGDEQYF. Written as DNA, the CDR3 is TGTGCCAGCAGCGCCTTTCTGGGGGACGAGCAGTACTTC.

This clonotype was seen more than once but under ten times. The DNA for the CDR3 is TGTGCCAGCCGACAGGGGGAAGCCAATCAGCCCCAGCATTTT. It yields the protein CASRQGEANQPQHF. The chain links TRBV6-1 to TRBJ1-5, with 9 positions matching TRBD1. The V gene's germline CDR1 is MNHNS and CDR2 SASEGT. The CDR3 extends over 14 amino acids. V lost 8 bases and J lost 3; bases outside the gene matches: 5.